Presented here are 17 T cell receptor beta chains from one specimen sequenced in a study of shared clonotypes between healthy human individuals. The assay was immunoSEQ multiplex PCR, and TCRdb's table has in-frame clones only and misses some. The sample consists of about half a million clones, over 75% of them appearing once. The sequenced sample was PBMCs. These receptors all come from a woman aged 35 to 49 in good health. Some clones in this sample may be carry-over from other donors' samples.

Details on this clone: This sequence is one base from a far larger clone and is likely a read error. Other DNA sequences within the sample encode an identical CDR3. This rearrangement joins TRBV7-8 to TRBJ2-7; TRBD2 agrees at 9 bases. This CDR3 spans 15 amino acids. From germline, CDR1 is SGHVS and CDR2 FQNEAQ. The junction had 6 bases not matched to a gene; V was cut back by 4 bases and J by 2 bases. The chain's CDR3 is CASSSRLAATYEQYF. In DNA form, the CDR3 reads TGTGCCAGCAGCTCACGACTAGCGGCCACCTACGAGCAGTACTTC.

Of note for this clone: Germline and junction disagree at one end, which may indicate a read error. The chain employs TRBV7-7 and TRBJ1-5; D possibly corresponds to TRBD1 (5 bases). The CDR3 totals 13 residues. CDR1 is SSHAT, CDR2 FNYEAQ, per germline (reference sequence). CDR3: CASSKGRDQPQHF. The DNA of the CDR3 is TGTGCTAGCAGCAAGGGACGGGATCAGCCCCAGCATTTT.

With respect to this clone: The CDR3 does not end in the conserved phenylalanine or tryptophan, so this is likely a read error. This sequence joins TRBV2 and TRBJ2-3; the D call may be TRBD1 or TRBD2 (5 bases each). Trimming pared 8 bases from V and 1 base from J, leaving 19 bases between. CDR1 and CDR2 from the germline V gene are SNHLY and FYNNEI. CDR3 length equals 16 residues. CDR3: CASASVTGRGTDTQYL. The CDR3, as DNA: TGTGCCAGCGCCTCGGTAACGGGACGGGGCACAGATACGCAGTATTTG.

The V gene is TRBV2, the J gene TRBJ2-1; D is unclear. The CDR3 sequence is 11 residues long. From germline, CDR1 is SNHLY and CDR2 FYNNEI. Trimming removed 5 bases from V and 9 bases from J, with 8 bases in between. The CDR3 DNA follows: TGTGCCAGCAGTTCGGGTGGTGAGCAGTTCTTC. This encodes CASSSGGEQFF.

The rearrangement links TRBV4-1 to TRBJ1-3; TRBD1 matches at 8 bases. The CDR3 is 16 amino acids. Germline assignment: CDR1 MGHRA and CDR2 YSYEKL. Trimming at V came to 0 bases and at J to 3 bases, leaving 4 bases not matched to a gene. This CDR3 reads CASSQEDRVLGNTIYF. The CDR3 nucleotides read TGCGCCAGCAGCCAAGAGGACAGGGTGCTTGGAAACACCATATATTTT.

The CDR3 nucleotides read TGTGCCAGCAGCCGGGGGTATGTGAATGAGCAGTTCTTC. It translates to CASSRGYVNEQFF. The gene calls are TRBV7-9 and TRBJ2-1, with a possible D match to TRBD2 (6 bases). With 5 bases removed from V and 7 bases from J, the gap between germline ends came to 12 bases. Germline V gene lookup returns CDR1 SEHNR and CDR2 FQNEAQ (reference sequence). The CDR3 spans 13 residues.

This clone showed up just once. As DNA, the CDR3 is TGCAGCGTTGCAGACCCCCGGGACTTTAGCACAGATACGCAGTATTTT. It specifies CSVADPRDFSTDTQYF. The rearrangement uses TRBV29-1 and TRBJ2-3; perhaps TRBD2 as D (6 bases). The CDR3 is 16 amino acids. Germline V gives CDR1 SQVTM, CDR2 ANQGSEA. V was pared by 4 bases and J by 0 bases, with 17 bases between.

The chain combines TRBV5-1 with TRBJ1-2; TRBD1 is a possible D gene (6 bases). Germline CDR1 reads SGHRS; CDR2 reads YFSETQ. Trimming took 4 bases from V and 0 from J, leaving 10 bases between them. The CDR3 sequence is 14 residues long. This CDR3 reads CASSPDSTNYGYTF. CDR3 in DNA: TGCGCCAGCAGCCCGGACAGCACTAACTATGGCTACACCTTC. The entire variable domain, with the rest obtained from reference TRBV5-1 and TRBJ1-2, is as follows: KAGVTQTPRYLIKTRGQQVTLSCSPISGHRSVSWYQQTPGQGLQFLFEYFSETQRNKGNFPGRFSGRQFSNSRSEMNVSTLELGDSALYLCASSPDSTNYGYTFGSGTRLTVV.

The V and J genes are TRBV10-3 and TRBJ2-7, with a tentative D call TRBD1 (5 bases). Germline CDR1 ENHRY, CDR2 SYGVKD. V lost 6 bases to trimming and J lost 0 bases, with 9 bases between them. CDR3 length: 13 amino acids. DNA of the CDR3: TGTGCCATCAGGGACACCGCCTCCTACGAGCAGTACTTC. Translation gives CAIRDTASYEQYF.

This clone has only a few counts. This rearrangement joins TRBV7-8 to TRBJ2-1; 9 bases are a match to TRBD1. The CDR3 has 15 residues. Germline values: CDR1 SGHVS, CDR2 FQNEAQ. V gave up 5 bases and J gave up 4 bases; unmatched junction bases: 6. CDR3 amino acids: CASSQTGGWYNEQFF. CDR3 nucleotide sequence: TGTGCCAGCAGCCAAACAGGGGGCTGGTACAATGAGCAGTTCTTC.

J is TRBJ2-1 and V is TRBV7-8, with D unclear. The V and J ends lost 1 base and 2 bases respectively, with 3 bases between them. Germline loops: CDR1 SGHVS, CDR2 FQNEAQ. CDR3 length equals 13 residues. The CDR3 sequence: CASSLDPYNEQFF. CDR3 bases: TGTGCCAGCAGCTTAGACCCCTACAATGAGCAGTTCTTC.

CDR3: CASSFQGGYGYTF. CDR3 bases: TGTGCCAGCAGTTTTCAGGGTGGCTATGGCTACACCTTC. The chain links TRBV28 to TRBJ1-2; D is possibly TRBD1 (5 bases). Per the germline V gene, CDR1 is MDHEN and CDR2 is SYDVKM. Trimming removed 3 bases from V and 4 bases from J, with 9 bases in between. The CDR3 length is 13 residues.

For this clone: This likely traces to a read error, being one base from a far larger clone. This rearrangement joins TRBV12-5 to TRBJ2-7; TRBD2 aligns across 8 bases. The germline CDR1 and CDR2 sequences are LGHNT and FRNRAP. CDR3 length: 15 amino acids. J gave up 0 bases and V 4 bases, and 5 bases lay outside the gene matches. The CDR3 loop reads CASGSAGTSSYEQYF. CDR3 sequence (DNA): TGTGCTAGTGGTTCGGCAGGGACTAGCTCCTACGAGCAGTACTTC.

Regarding this clone: A far more abundant clone sits one base away, making this likely a read error. Other DNA sequences within the sample encode an identical CDR3. This chain links TRBV27 with TRBJ2-7; 8 bases align to TRBD2. The CDR3 is 15 amino acids. Germline lookup yields CDR1 MNHEY and CDR2 SMNVEV (reference sequence). CDR3 sequence reads: CASSFFAGGLPEQYF. CDR3 DNA: TGTGCCAGCAGTTTTTTTGCGGGAGGCCTTCCGGAGCAGTACTTT.

The CDR3: CASGPSGISEQYF. CDR3 in DNA: TGTGCCAGCGGCCCGTCGGGGATCTCCGAGCAGTACTTC. The chain uses TRBV6-5 and TRBJ2-7, with a weak D call TRBD2 (5 bases). Germline CDR1 and CDR2: MNHEY and SVGAGI. This CDR3 comprises 13 residues. Trimming left V 8 bases short and J 6 bases short, with 17 bases between.

The chain combines TRBV7-8 with TRBJ2-7, with 8 bases identical to TRBD2. The CDR3 has 14 amino acids. Germline V CDR1 and CDR2: SGHVS, FQNEAQ. J was trimmed by 6 bases and V by 6 bases; bases with no gene match: 10. CDR3 nucleotides: TGTGCCAGCAGTTCTCGGGAGGGTGGGTTCGAGCAGTACTTC. It translates to CASSSREGGFEQYF.

In the case of this clone: A read error is likely here: a far larger clone is one base away. This chain uses TRBV25-1 with TRBJ2-2; TRBD2 matches 7 bases. V trimming: 5 bases; J trimming: 4 bases; junction bases outside the gene matches: 4. Germline CDR1 and CDR2: MGHDK and SYGVNS. CDR3 length: 14 amino acids. The chain's CDR3 is CASSLRGSTGELFF. The DNA for the CDR3 is TGTGCCAGCAGTCTGCGGGGGAGCACCGGGGAGCTGTTTTTT.